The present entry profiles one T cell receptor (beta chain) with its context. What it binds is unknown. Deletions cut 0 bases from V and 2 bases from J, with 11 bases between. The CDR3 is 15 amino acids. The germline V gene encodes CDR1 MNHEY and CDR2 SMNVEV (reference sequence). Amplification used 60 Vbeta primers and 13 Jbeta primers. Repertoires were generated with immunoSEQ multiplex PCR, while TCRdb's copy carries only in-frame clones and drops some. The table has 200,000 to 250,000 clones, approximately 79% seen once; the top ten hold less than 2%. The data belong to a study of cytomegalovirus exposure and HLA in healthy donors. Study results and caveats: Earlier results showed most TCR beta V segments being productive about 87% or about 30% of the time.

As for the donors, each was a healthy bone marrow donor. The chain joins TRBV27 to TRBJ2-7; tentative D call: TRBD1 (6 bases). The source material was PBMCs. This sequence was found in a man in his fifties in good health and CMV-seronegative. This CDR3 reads CASSLSLGHPYEQYF. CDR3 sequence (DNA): TGTGCCAGCAGTTTATCGTTGGGACACCCCTACGAGCAGTACTTC.